This TCR beta chain appears in the sequencing data of a study of cutaneous CD30+ T cell lymphoproliferative disorder and hepatitis E (dated by TCRdb to the late 2010s). The germline V gene gives CDR1 as SGHDN and CDR2 as FVKESK. Germline trimming: 0 bases from V, 7 bases from J; junction bases outside gene matches: 8. The CDR3 runs 16 residues from the cysteine to the phenylalanine. The sequence is cut down to CDR3 DNA, 48 bases in frame from base 1. Regarding this clone: Its antigen is unknown. Per-base quality was not reported, and no clone a single base away is much larger than it.

The method behind the library was the immunoSEQ multiplex PCR assay. Here the immuneACCESS table is served through TCRdb, limited to in-frame sequences with V and J called. Missing clones are a known gap in these copies; in checked studies unresolved V genes cover under half, and the rest lacks a known reason. Recorded for this sample are about 7,700 clones; 65% to 75% of them occurred a single time. The ten largest clones add up to more than 0.9% of the sample. The chain is made from TRBV14 and TRBJ2-3, and TRBD2 aligns with 9 junction nucleotides. This sequence originates from a human donor with a cutaneous T cell lymphoproliferative disorder associated with hepatitis E virus. Sequenced: blood. The base sequence is TGTGCCAGCAGCCAAGATGCGGGAGGGCCTGATTATACGCAGTATTTT. Its coded protein is CASSQDAGGPDYTQYF.